Below, 25 T cell receptor beta chains from the same sample are listed, as sequenced in a study of T cell repertoires in cytomegalovirus infection. Using its own MiXCR run on the reads, TCRdb lists one record per CDR3 protein. There are some 400,000 distinct CDR3 sequences in the sample; approximately 18% occur only once, and 7.5% to 9% lies in the top ten. Sequenced sample: PBMCs. The receptors derive from a human donor in good health (CMV status not recorded). Some clones in this sample may be carry-over from other donors' samples.

This chain joins TRBV6-2 or TRBV6-3 and TRBJ2-3; the match to TRBD2 covers 9 bases. Germline V gene lookup returns CDR1 MNHEY and CDR2 SVGEGT. The CDR3 totals 16 residues. V gave up 4 bases and J gave up 0 bases; unmatched junction bases: 5. The CDR3 nucleotides read TGTGCCAGCAGTTCCTGGCGGGAGGGCAGCACAGATACGCAGTATTTT. It specifies CASSSWREGSTDTQYF.

V gene TRBV4-3 combines with J gene TRBJ2-1; 7 bases map to TRBD2. The ends lost 1 base at V and 10 bases at J; junction bases unmatched: 10. The CDR3 has 15 residues. Germline V gene sequence: CDR1 LGHNA, CDR2 YSLEER. CDR3 bases: TGCGCCAGCAGCCAAGCCGCGAGGGAGGGCGGGGAGCAGTTCTTC. Its protein product is CASSQAAREGGEQFF.

The rearrangement uses TRBV5-4 and TRBJ2-1; no clear D. Germline loops: CDR1 SGHNT, CDR2 YYREEE (reference sequence). The CDR3 has 15 residues. V was trimmed by 0 bases and J by 8 bases, leaving 15 bases between them. CDR3 sequence (DNA): TGTGCCAGCAGCTTGGAACCCGTGGGGTTCGATGAGCAGTTCTTC. Translation: CASSLEPVGFDEQFF.

This clonotype was detected ten times or more. This chain joins TRBV12-3 or TRBV12-4 and TRBJ1-1; D is unclear. The CDR3 is made up of 12 amino acids. V gave up 6 bases and J gave up 3 bases, with 8 bases separating them. The CDR3 bases are TGTGCCAGCAGGCGAGATCACACTGAAGCTTTCTTT. This sequence encodes CASRRDHTEAFF.

This clonotype was counted many times. The genes are TRBV7-2 and TRBJ2-3, with unresolved D. This CDR3 is built from 13 residues. V was clipped by 2 bases and J by 3 bases, with 6 bases between them. The germline V gene encodes CDR1 SGHTA and CDR2 FQGNSA. DNA of the CDR3: TGTGCCAGCAGCTTACGGATTACAGATACGCAGTATTTT. Translation gives CASSLRITDTQYF.

V and J are TRBV19 and TRBJ1-5; D call uncertain. Germline loops: CDR1 LNHDA, CDR2 SQIVND (reference sequence). CDR3 size: 12 residues. Trimming removed 1 base at V and 13 bases at J, with 11 bases between. Here the CDR3 reads CASSIAPPAQHF. In DNA, the CDR3 is TGTGCCAGTAGTATAGCCCCTCCGGCACAGCATTTT.

In its sample, this clonotype was seen many times. The chain links TRBV7-2 to TRBJ2-7, with 10 nucleotides matching TRBD1. V lost 4 bases and J lost 4; bases outside the gene matches: 7. This CDR3 spans 15 amino acids. CDR1 and CDR2 (germline): SGHTA, FQGNSA. CDR3 nucleotides: TGTGCCAGCAGCTCCCGCGGGACAGGGGTATACGAGCAGTACTTC. Amino acid sequence: CASSSRGTGVYEQYF.

In its sample, this clonotype was seen a few times. The chain recombines TRBV5-1 with TRBJ1-2; 7 positions match TRBD1. V was pared by 3 bases and J by 8 bases, with 10 bases of the junction left unmatched. This CDR3 is 14 amino acids long. The germline CDR1 and CDR2 sequences are SGHRS and YFSETQ. The CDR3 nucleotides read TGCGCCAGCAGCTCCGGGAATACAGGGGACGGCTACACCTTC. Its protein is CASSSGNTGDGYTF.

In its sample, this clonotype was seen a few times. The chain uses TRBV5-4 and TRBJ1-3; D is possibly TRBD1 (5 bases). There are 14 residues in the CDR3. The V and J ends lost 1 base and 8 bases respectively, with 13 bases between them. Germline V gene sequence: CDR1 SGHNT, CDR2 YYREEE (reference sequence). The CDR3 region is CASSLPQDGDTIYF. DNA of the CDR3: TGTGCCAGCAGCTTGCCACAGGACGGGGACACCATATATTTT.

At least ten counts were recorded for this clonotype. This chain's CDR3 is CASSPSDRGYQETQYF. In DNA form, the CDR3 reads TGTGCCAGCAGCCCATCGGACAGGGGGTACCAAGAGACCCAGTACTTC. V gene TRBV7-2 combines with J gene TRBJ2-5; 10 bases are a match to TRBD1. The J segment lost 0 bases and the V segment lost 5 bases, leaving 6 bases of the junction unmatched. The CDR3 has 16 residues. Germline loops: CDR1 SGHTA, CDR2 FQGNSA.

At least ten counts were recorded for this clonotype. The chain uses TRBV12-3 or TRBV12-4 and TRBJ1-1; the D gene is possibly TRBD1 (5 bases). Trimming cost V 6 bases and J 4 bases, with 9 bases left between them. This CDR3 has 12 amino acids. CDR3 residues: CASSFGGTEAFF. CDR3 nucleotides: TGTGCCAGCAGCTTTGGGGGCACTGAAGCTTTCTTT.

The J gene is TRBJ2-1, the V gene TRBV5-4; the D gene could be TRBD1 or TRBD2 (6 bases each). V lost 5 bases and J lost 7, with 16 bases in between. There are 14 residues in the CDR3. Per the germline V gene, CDR1 is SGHNT and CDR2 is YYREEE (reference sequence). CDR3 sequence reads: CASSKAGGRNEQFF. CDR3 bases: TGTGCCAGCAGTAAAGCCGGGGGCCGAAATGAGCAGTTCTTC.

The rearrangement links TRBV6-6 to TRBJ2-7, with TRBD1 as a possible D gene (6 bases). This CDR3 comprises 14 residues. The V end was cut by 1 base, the J end by 2 bases, with 9 bases between. Germline-derived CDR1 and CDR2 are MNHNY and SVGAGI (reference sequence). CDR3 nucleotide sequence: TGTGCCAGCAGTTACTTCGGACAGACCTACGAGCAGTACTTC. Translation gives CASSYFGQTYEQYF.

The table lists this clonotype with a few counts. The rearrangement links TRBV12-3 or TRBV12-4 to TRBJ2-2, with D uncertain. V lost 2 bases and J 7 bases, leaving 8 bases between the germline ends. CDR3 length: 13 amino acids. The CDR3 DNA reads as TGTGCCAGCAGTTTACTAGTTAGCGGGGAGCTGTTTTTT. Translation: CASSLLVSGELFF.

V is TRBV28 and J is TRBJ2-5; 9 nucleotides align to TRBD2. The CDR3 consists of 16 residues. V lost 2 bases and J lost 1; bases outside the gene matches: 5. Germline V CDR1 and CDR2: MDHEN, SYDVKM. The CDR3: CASSLALTSGQETQYF. CDR3 in DNA: TGTGCCAGCAGTTTAGCGTTGACTAGCGGCCAAGAGACCCAGTACTTC.

This clonotype has more than one count but fewer than ten. The chain's CDR3 is CASSPDRKRANTEAFF. DNA of the CDR3: TGTGCCAGCAGCCCAGACAGAAAGAGGGCGAACACTGAAGCTTTCTTT. The V gene is TRBV14, the J gene TRBJ1-1; D possibly corresponds to TRBD1 (5 bases). Trimming removed 4 bases from V and 1 base from J, with 16 bases in between. The CDR3 extends over 16 amino acids. Germline loops: CDR1 SGHDN, CDR2 FVKESK.

In this sample, this clonotype turned up a few times. The chain links TRBV5-5 to TRBJ2-7, with 13 bases aligning to TRBD2. With V trimmed by 2 bases and J by 0 bases, 11 bases remained unmatched. There are 19 residues in the CDR3. CDR1 SGHKS and CDR2 YYEKEE come from the germline V gene (reference sequence). The CDR3 sequence: CASSFSGLAGFARSYEQYF. The CDR3 bases are TGTGCCAGCAGCTTCTCGGGACTAGCGGGATTCGCTCGCTCCTACGAGCAGTACTTC.

In nucleotides, the CDR3 is TGTGCCAGCAGCTTAGAACAGGGGGCAGACTATGGCTACACCTTC. Its translation is CASSLEQGADYGYTF. The chain has TRBV7-8 and TRBJ1-2; 9 nucleotides agree with TRBD1. The V and J ends lost 1 base and 3 bases, in that order; junction bases with no gene match: 3. Germline loops: CDR1 SGHVS, CDR2 FQNEAQ. The CDR3 is made up of 15 amino acids. Together with reference TRBV7-8 and TRBJ1-2, the CDR3 gives the full variable domain: GAGVSQSPRYKVAKRGQDVALRCDPISGHVSLFWYQQALGQGPEFLTYFQNEAQLDKSGLPSDRFFAERPEGSVSTLKIQRTQQEDSAVYLCASSLEQGADYGYTFGSGTRLTVV.

This clonotype appeared many times. V and J are TRBV12-3 or TRBV12-4 and TRBJ2-5, with 7 positions matching TRBD1. CDR3 length: 14 residues. The J segment lost 5 bases and the V segment lost 5 bases, leaving 8 bases of the junction unmatched. Written as DNA, the CDR3 is TGTGCCAGCAGTACCTCGACAGGGATGGAGACCCAGTACTTC. This sequence encodes CASSTSTGMETQYF.

The chain carries TRBV7-9 and TRBJ2-6, with a tentative D call TRBD2 (6 bases). Germline CDR1 and CDR2: SEHNR and FQNEAQ (reference sequence). This CDR3 spans 19 amino acids. Trimming left V 5 bases short and J 0 bases short, with 20 bases between. The CDR3 sequence: CASSPGGRQGLSGANVLTF. Written as DNA, the CDR3 is TGTGCCAGCAGCCCAGGCGGGCGCCAGGGACTCTCTGGGGCCAACGTCCTGACTTTC.

Here the CDR3 DNA reads TGCGCCAGCAGCTTGTCGTCACCGAATCAAGAGACCCAGTACTTC. Amino acids: CASSLSSPNQETQYF. This sequence joins TRBV5-1 and TRBJ2-5; D remains unclear. The CDR3 totals 15 residues. The germline V gene has CDR1 SGHRS and CDR2 YFSETQ. Trimming cost V 1 base and J 2 bases, with 12 bases left between them.

The DNA for the CDR3 is TGTGCCAGCAGTAGCCGGGACAGTTACAATGAGCAGTTCTTC. Amino acids: CASSSRDSYNEQFF. This chain links TRBV28 with TRBJ2-1; TRBD1 matches at 7 bases. V lost 5 bases and J lost 4; bases outside the gene matches: 5. The germline V gene has CDR1 MDHEN and CDR2 SYDVKM. This CDR3 contains 14 residues. The entire variable domain, with the rest obtained from reference TRBV28 and TRBJ2-1, is as follows: DVKVTQSSRYLVKRTGEKVFLECVQDMDHENMFWYRQDPGLGLRLIYFSYDVKMKEKGDIPEGYSVSREKKERFSLILESASTNQTSMYLCASSSRDSYNEQFFGPGTRLTVL.

The chain employs TRBV4-1 and TRBJ2-7; possibly TRBD2 for D (5 bases). The V end lost 0 bases, the J end lost 0 bases, and 18 bases lay between the germline ends. This CDR3 spans 18 amino acids. Germline V CDR1 and CDR2: MGHRA, YSYEKL. The DNA of the CDR3 is TGCGCCAGCAGCCAAGAGCCCACTGGCGGGCCAAGCTCCTACGAGCAGTACTTC. Translation: CASSQEPTGGPSSYEQYF.

This clonotype was recorded at least ten times. V usage is TRBV20-1 and J usage is TRBJ1-5, with D perhaps TRBD1 (5 bases). The germline V gene has CDR1 DFQATT and CDR2 SNEGSKA (reference sequence). V lost 3 bases and J 7 bases, leaving 13 bases between the germline ends. This CDR3 has 13 amino acids. The CDR3 nucleotides are TGCAGTGCTAGGGCGGGGGTTCGGCAGCCCCAGCATTTT. Its protein is CSARAGVRQPQHF.

This clonotype was recorded many times. The chain is built from TRBV7-9 and TRBJ1-3; D is ambiguous. There are 16 residues in the CDR3. Between the trimmed V and J ends, which lost 1 base and 0 bases, there was a span of 10 bases. Germline CDR1 and CDR2: SEHNR and FQNEAQ (reference sequence). The CDR3 is CASSLDEVTSGNTIYF. The CDR3 DNA reads TGTGCCAGCAGCTTAGATGAGGTTACCTCTGGAAACACCATATATTTT.